The rows below give T cell receptor beta chains drawn from one sample of a study of cytomegalovirus exposure and HLA in healthy donors. Libraries were prepared by immunoSEQ multiplex PCR; TCRdb keeps only in-frame clonotypes and omits some of them. The sample carries under 200,000 clones, about four fifths recorded once. The sample taken for sequencing was PBMCs. The receptors stem from a woman between 50 and 59 years old in good health and CMV-seronegative. CDR3s include the opening cysteine and the closing phenylalanine or tryptophan. A D gene is named only where the DNA matches it firmly. Where a row states a size, it is once, few, many or the class of an expanded clone; other rows omit it.

D gene: NA
clone size: NA
V gene: TRBV4-1
CDR3 protein: CASSQEAQGFTGNTIYF

D gene: NA
clone size: NA
V gene: TRBV7-9
CDR3 protein: CASSSDLRRYNEQFF

D gene: TRBD2
clone size: NA
V gene: TRBV4-2
CDR3 protein: CASSRRTSGNYEQYF

D gene: NA
clone size: NA
V gene: TRBV5-4
CDR3 protein: CASSSLAEGHYEQYF

D gene: TRBD2
clone size: NA
V gene: TRBV28
CDR3 protein: CASRVSGGQVYEQYF

D gene: TRBD1
clone size: NA
V gene: TRBV6-1
CDR3 protein: CASSESWDREQYF

D gene: NA
clone size: NA
V gene: TRBV19
CDR3 protein: CASSTGTTTGELFF

D gene: NA
clone size: NA
V gene: TRBV18
CDR3 protein: CASSPDQGWGQPQHF

D gene: NA
clone size: NA
V gene: TRBV29-1
CDR3 protein: CSVVPGVRGEQYF

D gene: NA
clone size: NA
V gene: TRBV27
CDR3 protein: CASSLRSSSYEQYF

D gene: NA
clone size: NA
V gene: TRBV29-1
CDR3 protein: CSVEGPGGSYEQYF

D gene: NA
clone size: once
V gene: TRBV29-1
CDR3 protein: CSVSGSVETQYF

D gene: TRBD1
clone size: NA
V gene: TRBV28
CDR3 protein: CASSSPRDRVDEQFF

D gene: TRBD2
clone size: once
V gene: TRBV4-1
CDR3 protein: CASSQAVVAGVNYEQYF

D gene: TRBD1
clone size: NA
V gene: TRBV18
CDR3 protein: CASSLTTGEAQYF

D gene: NA
clone size: once
V gene: TRBV28
CDR3 protein: CASSLGSRLTEQFF

D gene: NA
clone size: NA
V gene: TRBV9
CDR3 protein: CASSASPGSLYGYTF

D gene: TRBD2
clone size: once
V gene: TRBV11-2
CDR3 protein: CASSWGGSGFTDTQYF

D gene: TRBD1
clone size: NA
V gene: TRBV27
CDR3 protein: CASRKDRGNTEAFF

D gene: TRBD2
clone size: once
V gene: TRBV28
CDR3 protein: CASSSILAGNEQFF

D gene: NA
clone size: NA
V gene: TRBV5-5
CDR3 protein: CASSLAGGEETQYF

D gene: NA
clone size: NA
V gene: TRBV11-3
CDR3 protein: CASSPRDNQETQYF

D gene: TRBD1
clone size: NA
V gene: TRBV28
CDR3 protein: CASNDRGSNQPQHF

D gene: NA
clone size: NA
V gene: TRBV30
CDR3 protein: CAWSVRRFNQPQHF

D gene: NA
clone size: once
V gene: TRBV14
CDR3 protein: CASSRAGPDYGYTF

D gene: NA
clone size: NA
V gene: TRBV28
CDR3 protein: CASSLEVREQFF

D gene: TRBD1
clone size: NA
V gene: TRBV5-6
CDR3 protein: CASSILTTGGLEKLFF

D gene: TRBD1
clone size: NA
V gene: TRBV15
CDR3 protein: CATSADRRYEQYF

D gene: NA
clone size: NA
V gene: TRBV5-5
CDR3 protein: CASSLYNTGELFF

D gene: NA
clone size: NA
V gene: TRBV15
CDR3 protein: CATSAWRDRSDNEQFF

D gene: NA
clone size: NA
V gene: TRBV2
CDR3 protein: CASRLRQPGGAPPLHF

D gene: TRBD2
clone size: once
V gene: TRBV15
CDR3 protein: CATSRLSTSGGNEQFF

D gene: TRBD1
clone size: NA
V gene: TRBV10-3
CDR3 protein: CAISTGGYNEQFF

D gene: NA
clone size: NA
V gene: TRBV5-1
CDR3 protein: CASSHSTVEGEKLFF

D gene: NA
clone size: few
V gene: TRBV11-3
CDR3 protein: CASSYQGNTEAFF

D gene: NA
clone size: NA
V gene: TRBV10-2
CDR3 protein: CASRTGSGYEQYF

D gene: NA
clone size: NA
V gene: TRBV7-9
CDR3 protein: CASSLVTMYNEQFF

D gene: NA
clone size: few
V gene: TRBV28
CDR3 protein: CASNPETDSYEQYF

D gene: TRBD1
clone size: NA
V gene: TRBV7-3
CDR3 protein: CASSSGTALTDTQYF

D gene: NA
clone size: NA
V gene: TRBV19
CDR3 protein: CASSIGGRQETQYF

D gene: NA
clone size: NA
V gene: TRBV21-1
CDR3 protein: CASSPPERLGRDNYNEQFF

D gene: NA
clone size: NA
V gene: TRBV29-1
CDR3 protein: CSAQRGGNTEAFF

D gene: TRBD1
clone size: NA
V gene: TRBV4-3
CDR3 protein: CASSQDQGGEGYTF

D gene: NA
clone size: NA
V gene: TRBV19
CDR3 protein: CASSIPGRGSTEAFF

D gene: NA
clone size: few
V gene: TRBV28
CDR3 protein: CASSLGWGGGYTF

D gene: NA
clone size: NA
V gene: TRBV19
CDR3 protein: CATQRGTNTEAFF

D gene: NA
clone size: NA
V gene: TRBV9
CDR3 protein: CASSVGGTNIQYF

D gene: NA
clone size: NA
V gene: TRBV28
CDR3 protein: CASSLLSTGINYGYTF